The rows below give T cell receptor beta chains drawn from one sample of a study of blood T cells in healthy people across ages. TCRdb analysed the 5' RACE reads with MiXCR anew, one entry per CDR3 protein. The sample yields hundreds of thousands of distinct CDR3 sequences, around 68% seen once. The specimen was blood. The receptor source for this set is a man aged 25-45 years in good health. Each CDR3 is given with its conserved first and last residue. The order of the fields is V gene, CDR3 protein.

TRBV7-2 | CASFRTGVRGYTF
TRBV7-3 | CASSLRTGKDGELFF
TRBV20-1 | CSASRLAGSYEQYF
TRBV29-1 | CSVLGTSRYEQYF
TRBV2 | CASRSGLQQETQYF
TRBV12-3/TRBV12-4 | CASSLGLAWLWEPSYNEQFF
TRBV9 | CASSAAVGGYNEQFF
TRBV7-9 | CASSPAGWNEQFF
TRBV6-4 | CASSAGQGLADTQYF
TRBV25-1 | CASSESGQGLWPQHF
TRBV4-2 | CASSQDRGWSDTQYF
TRBV4-3 | CASSQATSSETQFF
TRBV4-1 | CASRPGLQTTTGELFF
TRBV12-3/TRBV12-4 | CASSFRGRGASYKQYF
TRBV12-3/TRBV12-4 | CASSPRTGVGGYTF
TRBV28 | CASSRTHRQVYNEQFF
TRBV5-6 | CASSVEGGFEKLFF
TRBV6-2/TRBV6-3 | CASSYFIGQGRDEQFF
TRBV28 | CASSPPRTSAEAFF
TRBV6-2/TRBV6-3 | CASSYSGTASYEQYF
TRBV11-1 | CASSPRTGTHNEQFF
TRBV4-1 | CASGQEWGTQYF
TRBV7-9 | CASSPDGGAYGYTF
TRBV7-6 | CASSLERSSGGEETQYF
TRBV6-1 | CASSEANRGEQYF
TRBV7-2 | CASSLGAGNEQFF
TRBV4-3 | CASSLQDRGSYEQYF
TRBV28 | CASSSPGGSYEQYF
TRBV5-1 | CASSLEGQGHQPQHF
TRBV20-1 | CSADGQGLYGYTF
TRBV4-3 | CASSQVRQHYEQYF
TRBV20-1 | CSAPEEVRNSYNEQFF
TRBV7-9 | CASSLGRGLAGGTYNEQFF
TRBV6-6 | CASSYYRENTGANVLTF
TRBV7-8 | CASSLDLAVGTNQPQHF
TRBV10-3 | CAISTGQASGANVLTF
TRBV2 | CASKGRPTNEKLFF
TRBV7-9 | CASSPWAGSSYNEQFF
TRBV6-5 | CASSYSRTQGYTF
TRBV6-2/TRBV6-3 | CASRPGTGHVYEQYF
TRBV27 | CASSGIAGGNEQFF
TRBV29-1 | CSVIRTGGSYEQFF
TRBV12-3/TRBV12-4 | CASSLKTGAGYTF
TRBV7-2 | CASSPESGPGYTQYF